This is a list of T cell receptor beta chains from one sample in a study of blood T cell repertoires in COVID-19. Assay used: immunoSEQ multiplex PCR; TCRdb lists only in-frame clones, some missing. The table shows fewer than 350,000 clones, with around 81% occurring only once. Specimen: peripheral blood. These receptors came from a woman between 55 and 75 years old with active or convalescent COVID-19. Each CDR3 is given with its conserved first and last residue. D genes are given only for firm matches. A clone size is listed for some rows: how often the clone was seen (once, few, many), or a class if it is expanded.

cdr3_aa cdr3_nt j_call v_call clone_size cdr3_length d_call
CASSGSTGVPNQPQHF TGTGCCAGCAGTGGCAGCACAGGGGTCCCCAATCAGCCCCAGCATTTT TRBJ1-5 TRBV2 few 16 TRBD1
CASSSPRTYEQYF TGTGCCAGCAGCTCCCCGAGAACCTACGAGCAGTACTTC TRBJ2-7 TRBV5-8 NA 13 NA
CASSATGGPGNTIYF TGTGCCAGCAGTGCGACAGGGGGCCCTGGAAACACCATATATTTT TRBJ1-3 TRBV9 NA 15 TRBD1
CASSAGGPGTGELFF TGTGCCAGCAGTGCGGGGGGGCCGGGCACCGGGGAGCTGTTTTTT TRBJ2-2 TRBV2 NA 15 TRBD2
CASSLGAGVGTEAFF TGCGCCAGCAGCTTAGGCGCAGGGGTGGGCACTGAAGCTTTCTTT TRBJ1-1 TRBV5-1 NA 15 NA
CASSLMWGGTDEQFF TGTGCCAGCAGCTTAATGTGGGGGGGCACGGATGAGCAGTTCTTC TRBJ2-1 TRBV11-3 NA 15 NA
CASSLVRGMGTDTQYF TGTGCCAGCAGCTTGGTCAGGGGGATGGGAACAGATACGCAGTATTTT TRBJ2-3 TRBV7-6 NA 16 TRBD1
CASSVDWGGPPYEQYF TGTGCCAGCAGTGTGGATTGGGGGGGACCACCCTACGAGCAGTACTTC TRBJ2-7 TRBV6-1 NA 16 TRBD2
CASSTHRGNQPQHF TGTGCCAGTAGTACCCACAGGGGTAATCAGCCCCAGCATTTT TRBJ1-5 TRBV19 NA 14 TRBD1
CASSPTGEVDTQYF TGTGCCAGCAGCCCGACAGGGGAAGTAGATACGCAGTATTTT TRBJ2-3 TRBV11-2 NA 14 TRBD1
CSVGGSDGYTF TGCAGCGTGGGCGGGAGTGACGGCTACACCTTC TRBJ1-2 TRBV29-1 NA 11 NA
CASNVMWDSNEKLFF TGTGCCAGCAACGTGATGTGGGACAGTAATGAAAAACTGTTTTTT TRBJ1-4 TRBV2 NA 15 TRBD1
CASSLDRSYGYTF TGTGCCAGCAGCTTGGACAGGTCGTATGGCTACACCTTC TRBJ1-2 TRBV5-6 once 13 NA
CAISEGQGKGSIYF TGTGCCATCAGTGAAGGACAGGGGAAAGGGTCCATATATTTT TRBJ1-3 TRBV10-3 NA 14 TRBD1
CASSGTSGSTDTQYF TGTGCCAGCAGCGGGACTAGCGGGAGCACAGATACGCAGTATTTT TRBJ2-3 TRBV7-9 NA 15 TRBD2
CSANRVPEAFF TGCAGTGCTAACAGGGTCCCTGAAGCTTTCTTT TRBJ1-1 TRBV20-1 NA 11 NA
CASSLGRGTGIVVGEKLFF TGTGCCAGCAGCTTAGGGCGCGGGACAGGGATTGTGGTGGGAGAAAAACTGTTTTTT TRBJ1-4 TRBV7-9 NA 19 TRBD1
CASSSPITGTGGWSLLYGYTF TGTGCCAGCAGTTCCCCAATAACCGGGACAGGGGGCTGGTCCCTTCTCTATGGCTACACCTTC TRBJ1-2 TRBV28 NA 21 TRBD1
CASRYTDTQYF TGTGCCAGCAGATACACAGATACGCAGTATTTT TRBJ2-3 TRBV12-3/TRBV12-4 NA 11 NA
CASSLRGWDTDTQYF TGTGCCAGCAGCTTAAGGGGGTGGGACACAGATACGCAGTATTTT TRBJ2-3 TRBV13 NA 15 NA
CATSGGAGGEQFF TGTGCCACCAGTGGCGGGGCTGGTGGTGAGCAGTTCTTC TRBJ2-1 TRBV24-1 NA 13 NA
CAISESPAGFNSEQYF TGTGCCATCAGTGAGTCCCCCGCAGGGTTTAATTCTGAGCAGTACTTC TRBJ2-7 TRBV10-3 NA 16 NA
CASSPPQGIPYEQYF TGTGCCAGCTCACCCCCGCAGGGAATACCCTACGAGCAGTACTTC TRBJ2-7 TRBV18 few 15 NA
CASSPRSPAIATNEKLFF TGTGCCAGCTCACCGAGGTCCCCGGCGATTGCAACTAATGAAAAACTGTTTTTT TRBJ1-4 TRBV18 few 18 NA
CASSAQGGNQPQHF TGTGCCAGCAGTGCACAGGGCGGTAATCAGCCCCAGCATTTT TRBJ1-5 TRBV6-4 NA 14 NA
CASGTTDSGANVLTF TGTGCCAGCGGGACAACCGATTCTGGGGCCAACGTCCTGACTTTC TRBJ2-6 TRBV19 once 15 NA
CASMPGQGGGYTF TGCGCCAGCATGCCGGGACAGGGTGGTGGCTACACCTTC TRBJ1-2 TRBV10-2 NA 13 TRBD1
CASSLGSGERLGYTF TGTGCCAGCAGCCTCGGCAGCGGGGAAAGACTTGGCTACACCTTC TRBJ1-2 TRBV7-8 few 15 NA
CASSHLDRGSNVLTF TGTGCCAGCAGTCACCTTGACAGGGGGTCCAACGTCCTGACTTTC TRBJ2-6 TRBV6-5 NA 15 TRBD1
CASSLGTGGTGELFF TGTGCCAGCAGTCTGGGGACAGGGGGCACCGGGGAGCTGTTTTTT TRBJ2-2 TRBV27 once 15 TRBD1
CASSEPGQGFGGELFF TGTGCCAGCAGTGAGCCGGGACAGGGGTTCGGCGGGGAGCTGTTTTTT TRBJ2-2 TRBV6-1 once 16 TRBD1
CASSVAVTDTQYF TGTGCCAGCAGTGTGGCAGTCACAGATACGCAGTATTTT TRBJ2-3 TRBV6-4 NA 13 NA